These T cell receptor beta chains were read from a single sample in a study of shared clonotypes between healthy human individuals. Repertoires were generated with immunoSEQ multiplex PCR, while TCRdb's copy carries only in-frame clones and drops some. The sample shows a few million clones, roughly nine tenths of them seen only once. Sample: naive CD4+ T cells sorted from blood. Source of these receptors: a man aged 18-30 years in good health. CDR3s include the opening cysteine and the closing phenylalanine or tryptophan.

TRBV6-6	TRBJ1-1	CASSHMYSGGTEAFF
TRBV11-2	TRBJ1-6	CASTFSTGNSPLHF
TRBV5-1	TRBJ2-5	CASSLGASGTGETQYF
TRBV28	TRBJ1-4	CASNRVNEKLFF
TRBV5-1	TRBJ1-6	CASSTGDNSPLHF
TRBV28	TRBJ1-6	CASRRTDRGSYNSPLHF
TRBV10-3	TRBJ1-5	CAISQTGEDNQPQHF
TRBV6-1	TRBJ1-2	CASSEPGGRNYGYTF
TRBV2	TRBJ2-1	CASSASVLLIDEQFF
TRBV5-1	TRBJ2-2	CASSFNQAGNTGELFF
TRBV7-9	TRBJ2-4	CASSLAGTSGVAKNIQYF
TRBV9	TRBJ1-2	CASNSPAHGYTF
TRBV30	TRBJ2-3	CAWGTSGGWRGTQYF
TRBV6-5	TRBJ1-1	CASSKYKDTEAFF
TRBV28	TRBJ1-1	CASTPRGGGNTEAFF
TRBV9	TRBJ2-5	CASSAGRSGGEQETQYF
TRBV7-9	TRBJ1-5	CASSLGQASSNQPQHF
TRBV7-9	TRBJ2-5	CASSYSGLAGGKRETQYF
TRBV5-6	TRBJ1-3	CASSLSGSGNTIYF
TRBV5-1	TRBJ1-2	CASSFDSWALGGYTF
TRBV30	TRBJ1-1	CAWSVQGSTEAFF
TRBV2	TRBJ2-7	CASSYPILNTAEQYF
TRBV28	TRBJ1-5	CASSSPGRGSNQPQHF
TRBV15	TRBJ2-7	CATSRESALSYEQYF